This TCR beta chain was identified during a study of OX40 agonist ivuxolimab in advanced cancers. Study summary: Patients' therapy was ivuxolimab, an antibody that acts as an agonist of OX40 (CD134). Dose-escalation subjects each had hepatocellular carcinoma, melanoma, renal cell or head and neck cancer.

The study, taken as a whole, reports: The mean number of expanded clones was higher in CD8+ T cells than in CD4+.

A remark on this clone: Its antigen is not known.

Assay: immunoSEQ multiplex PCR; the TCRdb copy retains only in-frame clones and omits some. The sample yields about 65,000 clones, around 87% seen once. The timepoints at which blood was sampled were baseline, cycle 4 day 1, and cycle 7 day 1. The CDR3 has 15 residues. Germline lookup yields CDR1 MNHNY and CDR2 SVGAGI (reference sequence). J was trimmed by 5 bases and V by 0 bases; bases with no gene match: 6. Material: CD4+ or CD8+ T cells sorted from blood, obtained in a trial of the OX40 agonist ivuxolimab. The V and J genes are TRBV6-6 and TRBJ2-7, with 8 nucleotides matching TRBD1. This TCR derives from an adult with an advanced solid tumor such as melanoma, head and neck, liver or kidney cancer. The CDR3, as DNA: TGTGCCAGCAGTTACTCCTTGGACAGGGTCCACGAGCAGTACTTC. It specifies CASSYSLDRVHEQYF.